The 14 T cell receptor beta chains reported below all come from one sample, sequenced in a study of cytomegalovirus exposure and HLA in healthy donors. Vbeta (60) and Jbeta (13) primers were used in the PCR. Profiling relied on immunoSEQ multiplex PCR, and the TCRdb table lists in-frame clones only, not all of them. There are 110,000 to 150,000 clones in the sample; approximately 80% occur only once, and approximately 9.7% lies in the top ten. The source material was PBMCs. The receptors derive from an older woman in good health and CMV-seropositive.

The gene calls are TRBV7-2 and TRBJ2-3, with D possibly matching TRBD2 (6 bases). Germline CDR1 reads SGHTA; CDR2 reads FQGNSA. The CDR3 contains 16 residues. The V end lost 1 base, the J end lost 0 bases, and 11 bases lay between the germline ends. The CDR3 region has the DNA TGTGCCAGCAGCTTAGGTTCTAGCGTAAGCACAGATACGCAGTATTTT. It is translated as CASSLGSSVSTDTQYF.

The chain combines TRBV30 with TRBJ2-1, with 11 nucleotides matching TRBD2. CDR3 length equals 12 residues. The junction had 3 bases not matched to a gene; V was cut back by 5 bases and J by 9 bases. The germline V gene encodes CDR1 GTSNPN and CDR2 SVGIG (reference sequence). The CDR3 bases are TGTGCCTGGGCCGGGACTAGCGGTGAGCAGTTCTTC. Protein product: CAWAGTSGEQFF.

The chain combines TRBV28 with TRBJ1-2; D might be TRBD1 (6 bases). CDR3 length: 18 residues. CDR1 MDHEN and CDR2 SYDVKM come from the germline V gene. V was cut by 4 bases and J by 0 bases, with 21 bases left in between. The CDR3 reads CASSSREGRRTANYGYTF. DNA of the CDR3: TGTGCCAGCAGTTCTAGAGAGGGTCGCAGGACAGCTAACTATGGCTACACCTTC.

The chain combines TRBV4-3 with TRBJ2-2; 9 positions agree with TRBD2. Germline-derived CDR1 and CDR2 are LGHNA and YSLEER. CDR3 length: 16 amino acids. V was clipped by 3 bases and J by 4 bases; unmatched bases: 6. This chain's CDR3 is CASSHVAGVGTGELFF. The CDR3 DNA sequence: TGCGCCAGCAGCCATGTAGCGGGAGTGGGCACCGGGGAGCTGTTTTTT.

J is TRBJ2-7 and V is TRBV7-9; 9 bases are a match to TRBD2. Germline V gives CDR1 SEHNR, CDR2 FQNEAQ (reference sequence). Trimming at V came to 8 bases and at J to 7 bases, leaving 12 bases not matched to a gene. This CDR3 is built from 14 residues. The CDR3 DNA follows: TGTGCCAGCGCGGGTGGCGGGAGGGCCGGAGAGCAGTACTTC. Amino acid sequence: CASAGGGRAGEQYF.

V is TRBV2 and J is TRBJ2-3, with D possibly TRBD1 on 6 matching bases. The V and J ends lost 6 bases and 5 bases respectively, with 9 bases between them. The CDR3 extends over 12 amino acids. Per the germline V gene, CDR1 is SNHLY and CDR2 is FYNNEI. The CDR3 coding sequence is TGTGCCAGCAGGCAGGGGTTAGATACGCAGTATTTT. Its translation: CASRQGLDTQYF.

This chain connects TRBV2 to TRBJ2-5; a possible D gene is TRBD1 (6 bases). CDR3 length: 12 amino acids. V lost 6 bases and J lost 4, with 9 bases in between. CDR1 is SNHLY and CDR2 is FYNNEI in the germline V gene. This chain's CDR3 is CASSGQRETQYF. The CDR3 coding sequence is TGTGCCAGCAGCGGACAGCGAGAGACCCAGTACTTC.

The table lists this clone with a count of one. The DNA of the CDR3 is TGTGCCAGCAACGGAGATGAGCAGTTCTTC. Translating it yields CASNGDEQFF. The chain carries TRBV11-2 and TRBJ2-1; no definite D call. Looked up from germline, CDR1 is SGHAT and CDR2 is FQNNGV. The CDR3 extends over 10 amino acids. V gave up 7 bases and J gave up 8 bases, with 6 bases separating them. The full variable domain, in which reference TRBV11-2 and TRBJ2-1 provide the parts outside the CDR3, is EAGVAQSPRYKIIEKRQSVAFWCNPISGHATLYWYQQILGQGPKLLIQFQNNGVVDDSQLPKDRFSAERLKGVDSTLKIQPAKLEDSAVYLCASNGDEQFFGPGTRLTVL.

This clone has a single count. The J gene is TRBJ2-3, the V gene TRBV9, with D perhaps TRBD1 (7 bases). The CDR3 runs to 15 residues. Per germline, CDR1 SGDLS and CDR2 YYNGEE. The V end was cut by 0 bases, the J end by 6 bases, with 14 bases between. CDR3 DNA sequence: TGTGCCAGCAGCGTAGCCGGAGGGGGCATTGATACGCAGTATTTT. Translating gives CASSVAGGGIDTQYF. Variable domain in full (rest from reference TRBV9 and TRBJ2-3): DSGVTQTPKHLITATGQRVTLRCSPRSGDLSVYWYQQSLDQGLQFLIQYYNGEERAKGNILERFSAQQFPDLHSELNLSSLELGDSALYFCASSVAGGGIDTQYFGPGTRLTVL.

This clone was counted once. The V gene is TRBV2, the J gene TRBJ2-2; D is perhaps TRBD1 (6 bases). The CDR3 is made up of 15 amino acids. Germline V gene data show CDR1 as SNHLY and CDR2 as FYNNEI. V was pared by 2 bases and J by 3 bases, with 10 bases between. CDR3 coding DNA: TGTGCCAGCAGTGAAACAGGGATGGACACCGGGGAGCTGTTTTTT. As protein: CASSETGMDTGELFF.

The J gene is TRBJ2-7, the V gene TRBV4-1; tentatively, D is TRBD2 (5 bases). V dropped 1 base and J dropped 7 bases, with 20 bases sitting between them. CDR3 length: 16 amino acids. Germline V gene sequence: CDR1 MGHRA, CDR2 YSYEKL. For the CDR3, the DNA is TGCGCCAGCAGCCAAGGGGTCGGGGTGGTCCCACAGGAGCAGTACTTC. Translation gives CASSQGVGVVPQEQYF.

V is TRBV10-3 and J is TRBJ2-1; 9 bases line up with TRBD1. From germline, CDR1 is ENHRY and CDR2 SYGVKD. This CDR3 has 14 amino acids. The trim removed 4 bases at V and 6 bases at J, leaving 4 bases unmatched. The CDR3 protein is CAISGGQGPNEQFF. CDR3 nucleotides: TGTGCCATCAGTGGGGGACAGGGCCCCAATGAGCAGTTCTTC.

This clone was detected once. CDR3 residues: CASSLFVRGTGRGGYEQFF. For the CDR3, the DNA is TGTGCCAGCAGCCTATTCGTTCGAGGGACAGGCCGCGGCGGGTATGAGCAGTTCTTC. The J gene is TRBJ2-1, the V gene TRBV28, with TRBD1 matching 8 bases. Germline V gene sequence: CDR1 MDHEN, CDR2 SYDVKM. The V gene end was trimmed by 6 bases and the J gene end by 8 bases; junction bases not matched to a gene: 24. CDR3 length: 19 amino acids.

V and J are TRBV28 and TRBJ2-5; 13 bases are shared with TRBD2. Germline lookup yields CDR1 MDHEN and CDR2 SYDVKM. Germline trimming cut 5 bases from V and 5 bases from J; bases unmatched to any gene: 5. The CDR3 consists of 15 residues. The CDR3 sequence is CASSTGLAGRETQYF. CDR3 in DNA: TGTGCCAGCAGTACGGGACTAGCGGGAAGGGAGACCCAGTACTTC. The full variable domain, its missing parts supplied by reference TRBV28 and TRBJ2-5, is DVKVTQSSRYLVKRTGEKVFLECVQDMDHENMFWYRQDPGLGLRLIYFSYDVKMKEKGDIPEGYSVSREKKERFSLILESASTNQTSMYLCASSTGLAGRETQYFGPGTRLLVL.